Listed here is a single T cell receptor (beta chain). Antigen unknown. The method was immunoSEQ multiplex PCR; TCRdb's version includes in-frame clones alone and lacks a portion of them. The repertoire consists of over 35,000 clones, with 76% occurring once and the leading ten covering approximately 11%. The V gene lost 0 bases and the J gene lost 5 bases, with 7 bases spanning the gap. The V gene's germline CDR1 is SGDLS and CDR2 YYNGEE. The CDR3 length is 13 residues. This sample is part of a study of PD-1 blockade in classical Hodgkin lymphoma. General study results and limits: Nivolumab initiation under 1 year post-ASCT meant exclusion. TCR diversity rose significantly by C4D1 in CD4+ but not CD8+ cells. Whoever responded completely had baseline diversity much like that seen in newly diagnosed patients.

Relapse was seen in all patients after autologous stem cell transplantation, and brentuximab vedotin exposure was variable. Best responses fell into complete response, partial response or progressive disease. The sequencing here drew on peripheral blood mononuclear cells (PBMCs), taken at baseline. The J gene is TRBJ2-3, the V gene TRBV9; the D is unclear. The source of this sequence is a human donor with classical Hodgkin lymphoma. The CDR3 DNA follows: TGTGCCAGCAGCGTAGATTTAGGAGATACGCAGTATTTT. Translated: CASSVDLGDTQYF.